The 17 T cell receptor beta chains listed next were all sequenced from one sample in a study of graft-versus-host responses after intestinal transplantation. The antigens for these receptors are not known. TCRdb's table, derived via immunoSEQ multiplex PCR, lists solely in-frame clones and lacks some. The top ten hold about 0.2% of the sample, which has some 110,000 clones, around 90% seen once. Sequencing used unstimulated CD4+ T cells sorted from spleen or lymph node cells, obtained before transplant. These receptors all stem from a human donor who was the organ donor for an intestinal transplant.

The J gene is TRBJ2-1, the V gene TRBV18, with 7 bases lining up with TRBD2. J gave up 5 bases and V 2 bases, and 6 bases lay outside the gene matches. CDR3 length: 15 amino acids. Germline CDR1 and CDR2: KGHSH and LQKENI. The CDR3 reads CASSPMGGVHNEQFF. CDR3 DNA sequence: TGTGCCAGCTCACCAATGGGAGGGGTGCACAATGAGCAGTTCTTC.

A remark on this clone: At one end the junction does not follow the germline gene, possibly because of a read error. V gene TRBV28 combines with J gene TRBJ2-7, with TRBD2 matching 8 bases. The CDR3 runs to 16 residues. Germline V gene data show CDR1 as MDHEN and CDR2 as SYDVKM. Here the CDR3 reads CARSSGGVREFGEQYF. For the CDR3, the DNA is TGTGCCCGCAGTTCCGGGGGGGTTCGGGAATTTGGGGAGCAGTACTTC.

Note on this clone: A read error may produce the germline difference seen at one junction end. The chain couples TRBV4-1 to TRBJ2-2; TRBD2 aligns across 9 bases. This CDR3 has 17 amino acids. Germline-derived CDR1 and CDR2 are MGHRA and YSYEKL. CDR3 region: CASSLLPSGINTGEPFF. CDR3 nucleotide sequence: TGCGCCAGCAGCCTGTTACCTAGCGGGATTAACACCGGGGAGCCGTTTTTT.

The chain carries TRBV6-5 and TRBJ2-3, with unresolved D. Trimming stripped 7 bases from V and 2 bases from J, with 10 bases between. The CDR3 sequence is 13 residues long. The germline gives CDR1 MNHEY, CDR2 SVGAGI. CDR3 protein: CASTPGVTDTQYF. Written as DNA, the CDR3 is TGTGCCAGCACTCCTGGGGTCACAGATACGCAGTATTTT.

V usage is TRBV5-4 and J usage is TRBJ2-6; maybe TRBD1 (5 bases). Deletions cut 5 bases from V and 0 bases from J, with 12 bases between. The germline CDR1 and CDR2 sequences are SGHNT and YYREEE (reference sequence). CDR3 length equals 16 residues. The CDR3 sequence: CASSSKGHSGANVLTF. CDR3 in DNA: TGTGCCAGCAGTAGCAAGGGGCACTCTGGGGCCAACGTCCTGACTTTC.

This clone was seen once. This sequence joins TRBV30 and TRBJ1-3; the D is unclear. The CDR3 consists of 13 residues. The germline V gene has CDR1 GTSNPN and CDR2 SVGIG (reference sequence). V was shortened by 1 base and J by 0 bases, with 4 bases between the two germline ends. The CDR3 nucleotides read TGTGCCTGGAGTGACAGCTCTGGAAACACCATATATTTT. As protein: CAWSDSSGNTIYF.

This rearrangement joins TRBV4-2 to TRBJ2-5; D gene ambiguous. This CDR3 contains 17 residues. V lost 3 bases, J lost 5 bases, and 22 bases lay in between. Germline lookup yields CDR1 LGHNA and CDR2 YNFKEQ. The CDR3 nucleotides read TGTGCCAGCAGCCATTCGCCGGGCCCCAATGGGCCGGAGACCCAGTACTTC. Its protein product is CASSHSPGPNGPETQYF.

This rearrangement joins TRBV6-4 to TRBJ2-1; D is uncertain. Trimming pared 4 bases from V and 4 bases from J, leaving 8 bases between. This CDR3 spans 13 amino acids. Germline V lookup: CDR1 MRHNA, CDR2 SNTAGT. DNA of the CDR3: TGTGCCAGCAGTGTGGGCAGATACAATGAGCAGTTCTTC. Encoded protein: CASSVGRYNEQFF.

This chain joins TRBV19 and TRBJ2-5, with D perhaps TRBD1 (5 bases). CDR3 length equals 14 residues. Deletions cut 5 bases from V and 4 bases from J, with 14 bases between. Germline V gene data show CDR1 as LNHDA and CDR2 as SQIVND (reference sequence). CDR3 in amino acids: CASSVRPRAETQYF. The CDR3 coding sequence is TGTGCCAGTAGTGTCCGACCCAGGGCAGAGACCCAGTACTTC.

CDR3 residues: CASSEGRTGELFF. CDR3 nucleotides: TGTGCCAGCAGCGAGGGGAGAACCGGGGAGCTGTTTTTT. The chain combines TRBV7-7 with TRBJ2-2; tentatively, D is TRBD1 or TRBD2 (5 bases each). CDR1 and CDR2 (germline): SSHAT, FNYEAQ (reference sequence). The CDR3 loop spans 13 amino acids. Trimming took off 5 bases at V and 5 bases at J, with 9 bases between the two ends.

This chain joins TRBV5-1 and TRBJ2-3; a possible D gene is TRBD1 (6 bases). The CDR3 extends over 13 amino acids. The germline CDR1 and CDR2 sequences are SGHRS and YFSETQ. Trimming removed 3 bases from V and 10 bases from J, with 15 bases in between. The CDR3 DNA sequence: TGCGCCAGCAGCTGGGACATACTTGAAGCGCAGTATTTT. Protein sequence: CASSWDILEAQYF.

The chain joins TRBV25-1 to TRBJ2-1, with a tentative D call TRBD1 (6 bases). V was clipped by 5 bases and J by 1 base, with 9 bases between them. Germline V lookup: CDR1 MGHDK, CDR2 SYGVNS. The CDR3 is made up of 14 amino acids. DNA for the CDR3: TGTGCCAGCAGTAAAAGGGGGTCCTACAATGAGCAGTTCTTC. Translated: CASSKRGSYNEQFF.

The chain has TRBV10-3 and TRBJ2-1, with D perhaps TRBD2 (6 bases). The V gene's germline CDR1 is ENHRY and CDR2 SYGVKD. The CDR3 is 15 amino acids. V dropped 0 bases and J dropped 2 bases, with 8 bases sitting between them. This chain's CDR3 is CAISESAGTYNEQFF. The CDR3 DNA sequence: TGTGCCATCAGTGAGTCGGCGGGGACCTACAATGAGCAGTTCTTC.

V is TRBV5-1 and J is TRBJ1-2, with a tentative D call TRBD1 (5 bases). Per the germline V gene, CDR1 is SGHRS and CDR2 is YFSETQ. The CDR3 runs 16 residues. V dropped 1 base and J dropped 4 bases, with 17 bases sitting between them. The DNA of the CDR3 is TGCGCCAGCAGCTTGACCACAGGACCGCTCTCCTATGGCTACACCTTC. Protein: CASSLTTGPLSYGYTF. Filled out from reference TRBV5-1 and TRBJ1-2, the complete variable domain reads KAGVTQTPRYLIKTRGQQVTLSCSPISGHRSVSWYQQTPGQGLQFLFEYFSETQRNKGNFPGRFSGRQFSNSRSEMNVSTLELGDSALYLCASSLTTGPLSYGYTFGSGTRLTVV.

The chain employs TRBV10-2 and TRBJ1-2; D remains ambiguous. The germline V and J ends were trimmed by 4 bases and 3 bases, with 9 bases remaining between them. This CDR3 contains 13 residues. In germline, CDR1 is WSHSY, CDR2 SAAADI. The CDR3: CASSVAGYYGYTF. The CDR3 nucleotides read TGCGCCAGCAGTGTCGCGGGATACTATGGCTACACCTTC.

This chain joins TRBV4-2 and TRBJ2-3; TRBD2 aligns across 12 bases. Germline V lookup: CDR1 LGHNA, CDR2 YNFKEQ. The CDR3 has 21 amino acids. V lost 2 bases, J lost 2 bases, and 17 bases stayed unmatched. Written as DNA, the CDR3 is TGTGCCAGCAGCCAAATCTCCACTCTTAGGACTAGCGGGACTTACACAGATACGCAGTATTTT. Amino acids: CASSQISTLRTSGTYTDTQYF.

The rearrangement links TRBV29-1 to TRBJ1-2; D ambiguous. This CDR3 has 12 residues. V lost 4 bases to trimming and J lost 3 bases, with 9 bases between them. Per germline, CDR1 SQVTM and CDR2 ANQGSEA. The CDR3 bases are TGCAGCGTTGGGTTCGGGGACTATGGCTACACCTTC. This codes for CSVGFGDYGYTF.